The clone carrying this TCR beta chain was observed a few times. The target antigen is unknown. Extracted from the samples, RNA was reverse transcribed into cDNA to serve as the sequencing template. The method was immunoSEQ multiplex PCR; TCRdb's version includes in-frame clones alone and lacks a portion of them. The sample lists 200,000 to 250,000 clones, 66% occurring once. This record belongs to a study of CD8+ T cells in alopecia areata. Overall study results and limits: Lesional scalp, notably in alopecia totalis/universalis, had clonality above that of normal scalp.

The treatment denotes: oral pan-JAK inhibitor, 5-10 mg twice daily. V lost 2 bases and J lost 3, with 11 bases in between. Germline lookup yields CDR1 GTSNPN and CDR2 SVGIG (reference sequence). CDR3 length: 14 amino acids. The material sequenced was CD4+ T cells sorted from blood, taken at week 44, from a patient treated with tofacitinib. The V and J genes are TRBV30 and TRBJ1-5; no clear D gene. The sequence derives from a human donor with alopecia areata. CDR3 in DNA: TGTGCCTGGAGTCGTACGGGATACAATCAGCCCCAGCATTTT. The encoded protein is CAWSRTGYNQPQHF.